The 2 T cell receptor beta chains presented below share a single source sample, sequenced in a study of shared clonotypes between healthy human individuals. The table came from immunoSEQ multiplex PCR; TCRdb's copy has only in-frame clones and leaves some out. The sample lists roughly 2,300,000 clones, around 90% occurring once. Sequencing used naive CD4+ T cells from PBMCs. As to subset: CD45RA+ positively selected. All receptors come from a man younger than 35 in good health. Some clones in this sample may be carry-over from other donors' samples.

About this clone: This same CDR3 is encoded by further DNA sequences in the sample. The V call is TRBV18, the J call TRBJ2-6, with D unclear. The CDR3 is 13 residues long. The V and J ends lost 3 bases and 4 bases respectively, with 4 bases between them. The V gene's germline CDR1 is KGHSH and CDR2 LQKENI. CDR3 in amino acids: CASSPGGANVLTF. In DNA form, the CDR3 reads TGTGCCAGCTCACCGGGCGGGGCCAACGTCCTGACTTTC.

The chain combines TRBV7-2 with TRBJ1-1; TRBD1 aligns across 8 bases. Unmatched junction bases numbered 13, after V lost 6 bases and J lost 1 base. CDR3 length: 17 residues. The germline CDR1 and CDR2 sequences are SGHTA and FQGNSA. CDR3 sequence: CASRLRPSGTGNTEAFF. The CDR3 DNA reads as TGTGCCAGCAGACTCCGCCCATCCGGGACAGGGAACACTGAAGCTTTCTTT. The whole variable domain, remainder taken from reference TRBV7-2 and TRBJ1-1, is GAGVSQSPSNKVTEKGKDVELRCDPISGHTALYWYRQSLGQGLEFLIYFQGNSAPDKSGLPSDRFSAERTGGSVSTLTIQRTQQEDSAVYLCASRLRPSGTGNTEAFFGQGTRLTVV.